This TCR beta chain was retrieved from a study of cytomegalovirus exposure and HLA in healthy donors. General study results and limits: It was confirmed in vitro that a few of the CMV-associated chains were specific for CMV antigens.

V lost 5 bases, J lost 1 base, and 17 bases lay in between. The CDR3 is made up of 17 amino acids. The germline CDR1 and CDR2 sequences are SNHLY and FYNNEI. Generated by immunoSEQ multiplex PCR, the TCRdb table keeps only in-frame clones and is missing some. The sample includes roughly 140,000 clones, roughly 91% of them seen just once. In regard to this clone: Its antigen is unknown.

The donors were members of the validation cohort comprising over 90 subjects, separate from the roughly 670-subject first cohort. The receptor was derived from a woman younger than 30 in good health and CMV-seropositive. This chain uses TRBV2 with TRBJ2-2; no definite D call. Sequenced sample: PBMCs. The CDR3 is CASSSPLLAGNTGELFF. The CDR3 DNA is TGTGCCAGCAGTTCGCCCCTCCTGGCAGGGAACACCGGGGAGCTGTTTTTT.